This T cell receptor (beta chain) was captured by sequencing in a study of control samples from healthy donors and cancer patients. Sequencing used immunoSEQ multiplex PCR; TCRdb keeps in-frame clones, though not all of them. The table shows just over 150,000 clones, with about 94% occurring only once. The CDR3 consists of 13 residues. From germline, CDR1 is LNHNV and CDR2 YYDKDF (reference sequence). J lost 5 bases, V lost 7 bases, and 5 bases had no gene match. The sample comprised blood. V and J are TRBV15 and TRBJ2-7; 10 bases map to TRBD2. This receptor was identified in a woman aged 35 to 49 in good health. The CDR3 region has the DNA TGTGCCACCAAGTCTAGCGGGAGTGACGAGCAGTACTTC. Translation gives CATKSSGSDEQYF.